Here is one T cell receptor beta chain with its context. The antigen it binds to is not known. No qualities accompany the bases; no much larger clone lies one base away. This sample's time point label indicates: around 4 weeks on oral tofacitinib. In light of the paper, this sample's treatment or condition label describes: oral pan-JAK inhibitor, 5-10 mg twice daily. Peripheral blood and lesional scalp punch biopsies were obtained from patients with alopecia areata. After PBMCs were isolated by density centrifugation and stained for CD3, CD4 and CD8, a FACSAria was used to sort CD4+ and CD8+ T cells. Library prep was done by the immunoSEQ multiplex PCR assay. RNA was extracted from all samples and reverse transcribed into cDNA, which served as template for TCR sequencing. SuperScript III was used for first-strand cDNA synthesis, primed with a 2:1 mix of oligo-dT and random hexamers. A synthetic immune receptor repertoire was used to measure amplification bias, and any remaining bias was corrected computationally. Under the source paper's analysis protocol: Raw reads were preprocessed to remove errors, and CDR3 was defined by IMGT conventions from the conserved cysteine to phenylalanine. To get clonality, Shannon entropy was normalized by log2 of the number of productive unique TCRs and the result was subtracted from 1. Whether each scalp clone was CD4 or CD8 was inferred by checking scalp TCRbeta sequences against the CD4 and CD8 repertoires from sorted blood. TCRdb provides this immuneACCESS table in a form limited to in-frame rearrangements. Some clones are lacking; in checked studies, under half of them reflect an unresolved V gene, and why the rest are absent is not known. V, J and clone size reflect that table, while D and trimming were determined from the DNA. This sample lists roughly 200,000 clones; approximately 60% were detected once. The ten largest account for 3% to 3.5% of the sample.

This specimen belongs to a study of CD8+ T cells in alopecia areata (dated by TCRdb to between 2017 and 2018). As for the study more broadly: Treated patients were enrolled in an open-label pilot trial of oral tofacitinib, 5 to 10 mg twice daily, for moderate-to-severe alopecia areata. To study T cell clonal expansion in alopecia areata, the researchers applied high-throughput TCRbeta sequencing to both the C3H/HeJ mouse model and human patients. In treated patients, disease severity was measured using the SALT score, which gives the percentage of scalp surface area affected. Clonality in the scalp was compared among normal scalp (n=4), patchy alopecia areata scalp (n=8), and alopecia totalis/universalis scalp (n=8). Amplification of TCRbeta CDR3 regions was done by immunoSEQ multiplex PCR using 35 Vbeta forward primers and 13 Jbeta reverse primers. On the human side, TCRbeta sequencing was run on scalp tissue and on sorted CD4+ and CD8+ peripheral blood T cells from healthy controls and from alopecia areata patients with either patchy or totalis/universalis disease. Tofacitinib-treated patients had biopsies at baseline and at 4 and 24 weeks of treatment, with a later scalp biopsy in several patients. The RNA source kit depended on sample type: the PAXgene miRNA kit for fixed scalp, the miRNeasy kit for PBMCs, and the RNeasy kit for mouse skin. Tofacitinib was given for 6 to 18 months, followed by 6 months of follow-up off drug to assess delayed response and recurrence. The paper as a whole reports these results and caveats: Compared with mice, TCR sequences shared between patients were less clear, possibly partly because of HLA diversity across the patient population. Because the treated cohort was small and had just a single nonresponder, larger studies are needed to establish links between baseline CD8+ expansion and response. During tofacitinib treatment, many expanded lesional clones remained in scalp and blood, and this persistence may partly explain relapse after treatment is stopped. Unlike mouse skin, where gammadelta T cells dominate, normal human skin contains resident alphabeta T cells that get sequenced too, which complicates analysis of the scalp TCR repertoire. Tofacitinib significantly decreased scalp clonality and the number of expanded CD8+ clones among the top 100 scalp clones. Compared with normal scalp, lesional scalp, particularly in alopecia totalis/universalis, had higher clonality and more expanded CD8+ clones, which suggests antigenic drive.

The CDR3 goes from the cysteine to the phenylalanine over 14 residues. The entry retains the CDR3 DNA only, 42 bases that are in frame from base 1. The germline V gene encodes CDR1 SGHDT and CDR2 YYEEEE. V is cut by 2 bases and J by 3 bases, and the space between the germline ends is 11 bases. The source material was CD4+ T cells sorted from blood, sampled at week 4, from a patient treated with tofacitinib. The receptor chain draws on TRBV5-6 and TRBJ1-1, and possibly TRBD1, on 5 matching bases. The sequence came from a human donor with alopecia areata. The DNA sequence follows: TGTGCCAGCAGCTTCGGCAGGGCTTACACTGAAGCTTTCTTT. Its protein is CASSFGRAYTEAFF. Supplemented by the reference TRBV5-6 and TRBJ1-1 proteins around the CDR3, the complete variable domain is DAGVTQSPTHLIKTRGQQVTLRCSPKSGHDTVSWYQQALGQGPQFIFQYYEEEERQRGNFPDRFSGHQFPNYSSELNVNALLLGDSALYLCASSFGRAYTEAFFGQGTRLTVV.